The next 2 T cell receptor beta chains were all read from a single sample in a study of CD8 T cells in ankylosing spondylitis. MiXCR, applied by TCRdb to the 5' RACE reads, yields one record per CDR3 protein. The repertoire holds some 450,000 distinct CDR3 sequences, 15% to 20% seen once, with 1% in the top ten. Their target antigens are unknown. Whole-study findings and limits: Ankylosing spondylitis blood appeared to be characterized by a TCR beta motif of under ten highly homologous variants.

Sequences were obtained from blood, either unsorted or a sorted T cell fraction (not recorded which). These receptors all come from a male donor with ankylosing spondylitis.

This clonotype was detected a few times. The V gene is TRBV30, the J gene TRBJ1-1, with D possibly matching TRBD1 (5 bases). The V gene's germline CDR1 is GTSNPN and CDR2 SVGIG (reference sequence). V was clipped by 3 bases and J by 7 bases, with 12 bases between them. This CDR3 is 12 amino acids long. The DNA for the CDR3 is TGTGCCTGGAGAGAAAAGCAGGGTGAAGCTTTCTTT. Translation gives CAWREKQGEAFF.

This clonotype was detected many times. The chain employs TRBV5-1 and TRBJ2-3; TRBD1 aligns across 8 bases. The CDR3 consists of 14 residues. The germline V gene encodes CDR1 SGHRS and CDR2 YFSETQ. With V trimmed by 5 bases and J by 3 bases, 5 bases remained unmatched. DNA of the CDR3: TGCGCCAGCAGTTCTCGGACAGGGACAGATACGCAGTATTTT. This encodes CASSSRTGTDTQYF. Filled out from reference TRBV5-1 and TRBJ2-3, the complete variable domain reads KAGVTQTPRYLIKTRGQQVTLSCSPISGHRSVSWYQQTPGQGLQFLFEYFSETQRNKGNFPGRFSGRQFSNSRSEMNVSTLELGDSALYLCASSSRTGTDTQYFGPGTRLTVL.